Each of the 2 T cell receptor beta chains below was sequenced from the same sample in a study of PD-L1 blockade in urothelial cancer. Using immunoSEQ multiplex PCR, the repertoire was profiled, and TCRdb retains in-frame clones only, with some absent. The sample records around 71,000 clones, around four fifths being singletons. Time point here: pretreatment peripheral blood. The sample here was PBMCs, taken around atezolizumab (anti-PD-L1) treatment. Receptor source: a man in his forties with urothelial cancer.

The V gene is TRBV5-6, the J gene TRBJ1-1, with TRBD1 as a possible D gene (5 bases). Looked up from germline, CDR1 is SGHDT and CDR2 is YYEEEE. Trimming left V 5 bases short and J 4 bases short, with 12 bases between. The CDR3 is made up of 13 amino acids. CDR3 bases: TGTGCCAGCAGACACGGGGGGGGCACTGAAGCTTTCTTT. It specifies CASRHGGGTEAFF.

The chain is built from TRBV5-1 and TRBJ1-1; TRBD1 agrees at 7 bases. The germline gives CDR1 SGHRS, CDR2 YFSETQ. This CDR3 is built from 15 residues. Trimming at V came to 3 bases and at J to 2 bases, leaving 7 bases not matched to a gene. CDR3 sequence reads: CASSSLRDSNTEAFF. In nucleotides, the CDR3 is TGCGCCAGCAGCTCGCTCCGGGACAGTAACACTGAAGCTTTCTTT.